This T cell receptor (beta chain) was sequenced during a study of shared clonotypes between healthy human individuals. Adult Caucasians living in Nashville, Tennessee made up all of the donors. Samples underwent the assay at deep level. Profiling relied on immunoSEQ multiplex PCR, and the TCRdb table lists in-frame clones only, not all of them. The data hold 150,000 to 200,000 clones, with roughly 70% observed a single time. This CDR3 spans 15 amino acids. Trimming removed 5 bases from V and 5 bases from J, with 15 bases in between. CDR1 is SGHVS, CDR2 FNYEAQ, per germline. This TCR was sampled from a young man in good health. The sequenced sample consisted of memory CD4+ T cells sorted from blood. The subset was: CD45RA-negative fraction. J is TRBJ2-2 and V is TRBV7-6, with D tentatively TRBD2 (6 bases). The CDR3: CASSRGNAGTGELFF. CDR3 coding DNA: TGTGCCAGCAGCCGCGGCAACGCGGGGACCGGGGAGCTGTTTTTT.